The 16 T cell receptor beta chains below were found in one sample sequenced in a study of blood T cell repertoires in COVID-19. Some clones are missing from TCRdb's copy, which holds only in-frame ones; the method was immunoSEQ multiplex PCR. The sample includes just under 250,000 clones, around 89% of them seen just once. The sequenced sample consisted of PBMCs or T cells enriched from blood (not recorded which). These receptors originate from a woman aged 25 to 39 who had recovered from COVID-19.

CDR3 sequence (DNA): TGTGCCAGCAGTTGGGGGGGCACTGAAGCTTTCTTT. Protein: CASSWGGTEAFF. This chain connects TRBV28 to TRBJ1-1; D might be TRBD1 (5 bases). Germline CDR1 MDHEN, CDR2 SYDVKM. The V end lost 4 bases, the J end lost 4 bases, and 7 bases lay between the germline ends. The CDR3 loop spans 12 amino acids.

V gene TRBV7-8 combines with J gene TRBJ1-5, with 7 nucleotides matching TRBD1. Germline V CDR1 and CDR2: SGHVS, FQNEAQ. V gave up 5 bases and J gave up 7 bases; unmatched junction bases: 11. The CDR3 is 15 amino acids. The CDR3 region is CASSQFNRGTQPQHF. CDR3 nucleotides: TGTGCCAGCAGCCAGTTCAACAGGGGTACGCAGCCCCAGCATTTT.

The J gene is TRBJ1-1, the V gene TRBV19, with no clear D. The V end lost 5 bases, the J end lost 5 bases, and 18 bases lay between the germline ends. Germline assignment: CDR1 LNHDA and CDR2 SQIVND (reference sequence). The CDR3 sequence is 15 residues long. CDR3 DNA sequence: TGTGCCAGTAGTTTACGCAGACTAGCCCCGACTGAAGCTTTCTTT. It is translated as CASSLRRLAPTEAFF.

The rearrangement uses TRBV24-1 and TRBJ2-1; 9 positions agree with TRBD1. Trimming cost V 0 bases and J 4 bases; bases outside gene matches: 3. Germline values: CDR1 KGHDR, CDR2 SFDVKD. The CDR3 runs 16 residues. The chain's CDR3 is CATSDLTGGGYNEQFF. DNA of the CDR3: TGTGCCACCAGTGATTTGACAGGGGGCGGGTACAATGAGCAGTTCTTC.

The CDR3 sequence: CASSQPTWQELTSTDTQYF. The CDR3 region has the DNA TGTGCCAGCAGCCAACCAACGTGGCAGGAATTAACTAGCACAGATACGCAGTATTTT. This chain joins TRBV4-2 and TRBJ2-3, with D unresolved. V dropped 2 bases and J dropped 0 bases, with 21 bases sitting between them. Germline V gene data show CDR1 as LGHNA and CDR2 as YNFKEQ. This CDR3 has 19 amino acids.

The chain carries TRBV19 and TRBJ1-5; 8 bases map to TRBD1. Trimming removed 4 bases from V and 3 bases from J; junction bases left unmatched: 2. Germline V gene data show CDR1 as LNHDA and CDR2 as SQIVND (reference sequence). This CDR3 is 14 amino acids long. CDR3 in DNA: TGTGCCAGTAGTAAGGGACAGGACAATCAGCCCCAGCATTTT. Translated: CASSKGQDNQPQHF.

The V and J genes are TRBV14 and TRBJ1-6; 7 positions match TRBD1. The CDR3 totals 15 residues. Germline loops: CDR1 SGHDN, CDR2 FVKESK. Losses at the gene ends were 1 base for V and 13 bases for J; bases not matched to a gene: 10. The CDR3 nucleotides are TGTGCCAGCAGCCAAGGGGGGACAGCCCGACGGCCCCTCCACTTT. This gives the protein CASSQGGTARRPLHF.

The genes are TRBV4-1 and TRBJ1-2; a possible D gene is TRBD1 (5 bases). V lost 6 bases and J 4 bases, leaving 15 bases between the germline ends. The CDR3 consists of 14 residues. Germline CDR1 is MGHRA and CDR2 is YSYEKL. CDR3 loop: CASSPQGVGYGYTF. In DNA form, the CDR3 reads TGCGCCAGCAGTCCCCAAGGGGTAGGCTATGGCTACACCTTC.

The sample holds a few counts of this clone. The V gene is TRBV6-5, the J gene TRBJ1-3, with 8 bases matching TRBD1. CDR3 length: 16 residues. J lost 4 bases, V lost 4 bases, and 9 bases had no gene match. The germline CDR1 and CDR2 sequences are MNHEY and SVGAGI. CDR3 coding DNA: TGTGCCAGCAGTTTCAGGGGGCGCGGAGGAGGAAACACCATATATTTT. It yields the protein CASSFRGRGGGNTIYF.

This CDR3 is CASRTTSGRSYEQYF. CDR3 in DNA: TGTGCCAGCAGGACGACTAGCGGTCGCTCCTACGAGCAGTACTTC. The rearrangement joins TRBV28 to TRBJ2-7, with 9 bases fitting TRBD2. V was clipped by 6 bases and J by 0 bases; unmatched bases: 6. The germline CDR1 and CDR2 sequences are MDHEN and SYDVKM. The CDR3 has 15 residues.

The gene calls are TRBV14 and TRBJ2-7; no firm D call. This CDR3 is 13 amino acids long. The germline V gene has CDR1 SGHDN and CDR2 FVKESK. Between the trimmed V and J ends, which lost 0 bases and 3 bases, there was a span of 6 bases. The CDR3 DNA sequence: TGTGCCAGCAGCCAAGAGAGCGACTACGAGCAGTACTTC. Translated, it gives CASSQESDYEQYF. Full variable domain (missing parts from reference TRBV14 and TRBJ2-7): EAGVTQFPSHSVIEKGQTVTLRCDPISGHDNLYWYRRVMGKEIKFLLHFVKESKQDESGMPNNRFLAERTGGTYSTLKVQPAELEDSGVYFCASSQESDYEQYFGPGTRLTVT.

The chain links TRBV4-2 to TRBJ1-2; D is unresolved. The V gene's germline CDR1 is LGHNA and CDR2 YNFKEQ. V lost 0 bases and J lost 2, with 10 bases in between. The CDR3 spans 15 residues. The CDR3 loop is CASSQELAGNYGYTF. The CDR3 bases are TGTGCCAGCAGCCAAGAACTAGCTGGAAACTATGGCTACACCTTC.

This chain connects TRBV18 to TRBJ2-7; 9 nucleotides line up with TRBD2. In germline, CDR1 is KGHSH, CDR2 LQKENI. The CDR3 spans 15 residues. V shed 2 bases and J 4 bases; nucleotides not matched to a gene: 6. This CDR3 reads CASSPETSGIYEQYF. CDR3 sequence (DNA): TGTGCCAGCTCACCAGAGACTAGCGGTATATACGAGCAGTACTTC.

The genes are TRBV28 and TRBJ2-6; no reliable D call. Germline V gives CDR1 MDHEN, CDR2 SYDVKM. With 4 bases removed from V and 1 base from J, the gap between germline ends came to 8 bases. This CDR3 is 15 amino acids long. The CDR3 bases are TGTGCCAGCAGTTCGGCGGAGTCTGGGGCCAACGTCCTGACTTTC. This sequence encodes CASSSAESGANVLTF.

V gene TRBV27 combines with J gene TRBJ1-1; 7 bases are shared with TRBD1. V was pared by 6 bases and J by 4 bases, with 14 bases of the junction left unmatched. Germline V CDR1 and CDR2: MNHEY, SMNVEV (reference sequence). This CDR3 has 16 amino acids. The CDR3 coding sequence is TGTGCCAGCAGGACCTTCATGACAGGGACGAGCACTGAAGCTTTCTTT. Translated: CASRTFMTGTSTEAFF.

The sample holds one count of this clone. J is TRBJ1-1 and V is TRBV29-1; possibly TRBD1 for D (5 bases). The length of the CDR3 is 12 residues. The V end lost 7 bases, the J end lost 6 bases, and 15 bases lay between the germline ends. Germline CDR1 reads SQVTM; CDR2 reads ANQGSEA. This CDR3 is CSGSRVFAEAFF. The CDR3 coding sequence is TGCAGCGGAAGCAGGGTATTCGCTGAAGCTTTCTTT.